This T cell receptor (beta chain) was recovered during a study of T cell responses to AZD1222 COVID-19 vaccine. The CDR3 consists of 11 residues. V lost 4 bases and J lost 1, with 1 base in between. The germline CDR1 and CDR2 sequences are WNHNN and SYGVQD (reference sequence). Broader study findings: Spike-specific TCR breadth and depth both grew after two AZD1222 doses. Females made up more of the donors, who were largely white British, and clonal diversity may have come out too low. Reportedly, close to half of spike-specific TCRs are directed against unmutated variant regions. No repertoire was sampled before or during the peak T cell response, only after it.

Points on this clone: The target antigen is unknown.

Profiled with immunoSEQ multiplex PCR; TCRdb holds only in-frame clones, not every one. This table holds about 150,000 clones, about 90% found once. The source material was peripheral blood, sampled on day 0 of MenACWY control vaccination. This receptor was taken from an adult in good health. The rearrangement uses TRBV10-1 and TRBJ2-5; D is ambiguous. CDR3 nucleotide sequence: TGCGCCAGCAGTGTCCAAGAGACCCAGTACTTC. It encodes CASSVQETQYF.